This T cell receptor (beta chain) was obtained from a study of blood T cell repertoires in COVID-19. The wider study: Acute-phase and convalescent COVID-19 samples originated in the United States, Italy and Spain.

Study processing details: For nucleated cells, counts were estimated from reference gene primer amplification. Sequenced by immunoSEQ multiplex PCR; TCRdb stores in-frame clones only, minus some. V and J calls and clone size are as listed in that table; D and trimming were resolved from the DNA. The table lists a few hundred thousand clones, about 89% of them singletons, with approximately 9.8% in the top ten. From germline, CDR1 is SNHLY and CDR2 FYNNEI. The CDR3 extends over 17 amino acids. The junction had 18 bases not matched to a gene; V was cut back by 8 bases and J by 6 bases. The chain links TRBV2 to TRBJ2-1; 8 bases match TRBD2. The TCR comes from a man between 40 and 49 years old who had recovered from COVID-19. Sequenced sample: peripheral blood. The CDR3 nucleotides are TGTGCCAGCTCATATCGTCAAGCGGGGGCCTCCGGCAATGAGCAGTTCTTC. It yields the protein CASSYRQAGASGNEQFF.